This TCR beta chain was recovered during a study of OX40 agonist ivuxolimab in advanced cancers. Study-wide results and caveats: Both blood CD4+ and CD8+ T cells showed clonal growth by week 6 at 0.1 to 3.0 mg/kg.

The repertoire was sequenced with immunoSEQ multiplex PCR; TCRdb's copy has only in-frame clones and lacks some. The sample lists 50,000 to 80,000 clones; roughly four fifths were seen once. The CDR3 sequence is 15 residues long. The germline gives CDR1 SGDLS, CDR2 YYNGEE. Unmatched junction bases numbered 5, after V lost 3 bases and J lost 6 bases. This clone appeared a single time. Its target is unknown. The gene calls are TRBV9 and TRBJ1-4; TRBD1 matches 10 bases. The TCR sequence derives from an adult with an advanced solid tumor such as melanoma, head and neck, liver or kidney cancer. Sample: CD4+ or CD8+ T cells sorted from blood, taken in a trial of the OX40 agonist ivuxolimab. The CDR3 sequence: CASSDHGTGDEKLFF. The CDR3 bases are TGTGCCAGCAGCGACCACGGGACAGGGGATGAAAAACTGTTTTTT.